This entry describes one T cell receptor (beta chain). This clonotype was observed a handful of times. Its antigen is unknown. No qualities accompany the bases; no much larger clone lies one base away. The data belong to a study of human T cells and chemical hapten exposure (dated by TCRdb to about 2021). With respect to the entire study: The libraries were sequenced as a pool, and the TCR yield per sample differed mostly because of small variations in library volumes within the pool. This study followed changes in the peripheral blood TCR repertoire in vivo during primary and secondary sensitization of alopecia patients to the hapten diphenylcyclopropenone (DPC). Both TCR alpha and TCR beta chains were sequenced from each blood RNA sample. The paper's findings and limits, for the study overall: The number of TCRs above 1 in 1000 frequency did not change with DPC sensitization; there was no evidence of global repertoire structure alterations. Repeated subsampling changed both the strength of the expansion versus patch-test correlation and the threshold at which that correlation became significant.

The time point label of this sample denotes: healthy volunteer bleed at 2 weeks. Total RNA was isolated from unfractionated whole blood collected in Tempus Blood RNA tubes. About five healthy volunteers were used as TCR sequencing controls and were bled at day 0, 2 weeks and 6 weeks. Library preparation was by RACE. This sample was sequenced with a NextSeq 500. During library preparation, unique molecular identifiers were attached to individual cDNA molecules so that TCRs could be counted quantitatively and reproducibly. Processing in the source paper ran as follows. Samples had a median of approximately 96,000 TCRs, with a range from about 20,000 to 690,600. V, J and CDR3 annotation of the TCR reads was carried out using the Decombinator software suite. To make PS versus PT1 abundance plots, every sample was subsampled to the same number of TCRs (28,000). Expanded TCRs were defined as absent before sensitization and observed at least eight times at the 2-week time point. Through fastp at Q25 and MiXCR, TCRdb rebuilt clones from the public reads, retaining in-frame beta chains. Duplicate CDR3 protein sequences are folded into a single record with the most common DNA and genes. These V and J calls rely on TCRdb rather than the paper's analysis. The sample table records 100,000 to 150,000 distinct CDR3 sequences; 8.5% to 9.5% of these occur just once. The top ten constitute roughly 2% of the sample.

Via the germline V gene, CDR1 is SGHAT and CDR2 FQNNGV. The CDR3 starts with the cysteine, ends with the phenylalanine, and has 15 residues. Only CDR3 DNA remains: 45 bases, in frame from the first base. Trimming leaves V shorter by 0 bases and J shorter by 2 bases, with the junction holding 2 bases beyond the gene matches. Sequenced: whole blood. This sequence uses TRBV11-2 and TRBJ2-7; TRBD1 aligns with 9 central bases. The TCR sequence derives from a male donor in good health. Some clones in this sample may be carry-over from other donors' samples. The CDR3 protein: CASSLEGTGPYEQYF. The DNA is TGTGCCAGCAGCTTAGAGGGGACAGGGCCCTACGAGCAGTACTTC.